The clone carrying this TCR beta chain turned up a few times. The data originate from a study of control samples from healthy donors and cancer patients. Unmatched junction bases numbered 5, after V lost 6 bases and J lost 5 bases. This CDR3 is built from 15 residues. Germline CDR1 and CDR2: KGHDR and SFDVKD. The data were produced by immunoSEQ multiplex PCR, yet TCRdb's version contains in-frame clones alone and is incomplete. The sample includes more than 95,000 clones, 88% of them seen just once. The origin of this receptor is a woman in her seventies in good health. This sequence joins TRBV24-1 and TRBJ2-1; 11 bases are a match to TRBD2. The material sequenced was blood. The CDR3 DNA follows: TGTGCCACCAGTTTAGCGGGGGGGCCTCACAATGAGCAGTTCTTC. Encoded protein: CATSLAGGPHNEQFF.